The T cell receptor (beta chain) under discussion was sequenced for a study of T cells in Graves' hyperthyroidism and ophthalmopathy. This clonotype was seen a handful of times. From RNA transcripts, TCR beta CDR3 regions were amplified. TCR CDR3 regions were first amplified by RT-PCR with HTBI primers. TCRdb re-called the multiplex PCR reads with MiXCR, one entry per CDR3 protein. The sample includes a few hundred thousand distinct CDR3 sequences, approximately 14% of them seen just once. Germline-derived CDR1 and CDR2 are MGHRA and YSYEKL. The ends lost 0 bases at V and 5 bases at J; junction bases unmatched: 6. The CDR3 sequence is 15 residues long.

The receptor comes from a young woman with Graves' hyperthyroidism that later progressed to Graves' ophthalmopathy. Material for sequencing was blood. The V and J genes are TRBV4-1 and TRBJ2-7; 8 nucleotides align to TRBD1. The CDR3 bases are TGCGCCAGCAGCCAAGATGACAGGGGAGCCGACGAGCAGTACTTC. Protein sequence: CASSQDDRGADEQYF.